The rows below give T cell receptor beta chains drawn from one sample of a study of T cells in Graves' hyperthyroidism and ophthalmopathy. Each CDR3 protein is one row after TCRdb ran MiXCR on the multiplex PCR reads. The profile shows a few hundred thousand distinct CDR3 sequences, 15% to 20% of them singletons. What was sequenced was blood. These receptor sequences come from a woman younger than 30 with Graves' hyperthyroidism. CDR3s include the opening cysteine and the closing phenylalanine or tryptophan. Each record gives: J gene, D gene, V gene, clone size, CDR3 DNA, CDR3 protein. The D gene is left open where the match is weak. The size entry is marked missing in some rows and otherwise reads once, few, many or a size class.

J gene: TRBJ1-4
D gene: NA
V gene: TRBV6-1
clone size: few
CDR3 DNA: TGTGCCAGCAGCCTTAGTTTAAGTGAAAAACTGTTTTTT
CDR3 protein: CASSLSLSEKLFF

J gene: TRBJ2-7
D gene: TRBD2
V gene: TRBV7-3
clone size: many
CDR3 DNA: TGTGCCAGCAGCTTAAATGTAGGGCTAGCGGAGAGTGAGCAGTACTTC
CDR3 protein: CASSLNVGLAESEQYF

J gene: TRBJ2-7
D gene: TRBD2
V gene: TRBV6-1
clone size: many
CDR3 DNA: TGTGCCAGCAGTGTCGACGCGGGGGGCCTTTCCTACGAGCAGTACTTC
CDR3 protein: CASSVDAGGLSYEQYF

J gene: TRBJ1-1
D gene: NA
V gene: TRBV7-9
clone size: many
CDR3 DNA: TGTGCCAGCAGCTTCGATGGCGGAGACACTGAAGCTTTCTTT
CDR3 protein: CASSFDGGDTEAFF

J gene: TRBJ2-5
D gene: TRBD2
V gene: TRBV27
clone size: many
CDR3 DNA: TGTGCCAGCAGTCCCTCAGCGGGGAACCAAGAGACCCAGTACTTC
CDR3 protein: CASSPSAGNQETQYF

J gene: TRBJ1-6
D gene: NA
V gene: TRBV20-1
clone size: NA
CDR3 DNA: TGCAGTGCTAGTCCGCCTCCCGGGCAGGCCAGCAGCAAATCACCCCTCCACTTT
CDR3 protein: CSASPPPGQASSKSPLHF

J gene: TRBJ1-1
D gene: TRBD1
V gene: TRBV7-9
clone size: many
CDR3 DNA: TGTGCCAGCAGCTCCGACAGGGTTGGGAACACTGAAGCTTTCTTT
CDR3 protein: CASSSDRVGNTEAFF

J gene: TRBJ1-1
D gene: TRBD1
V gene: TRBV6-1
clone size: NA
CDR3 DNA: TGTGCCAGCAGGAAGACAGGGGACCGCACTGAAGCTTTCTTT
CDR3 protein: CASRKTGDRTEAFF

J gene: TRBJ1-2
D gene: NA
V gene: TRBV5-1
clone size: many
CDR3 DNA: TGCGCCAGCAGCTTGCCAGGGGAAGATGGCTACACCTTC
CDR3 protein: CASSLPGEDGYTF

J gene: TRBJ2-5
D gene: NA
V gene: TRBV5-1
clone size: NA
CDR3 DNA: TGCGCCAGCAGCTTGGGGCAGGGGGGTCTACAAGAGACCCAGTACTTC
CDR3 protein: CASSLGQGGLQETQYF

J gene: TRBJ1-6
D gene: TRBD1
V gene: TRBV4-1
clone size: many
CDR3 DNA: TGCGCCAGCAGCCGCCTACTCCGGGACAGGGACAATTCACCCCTCCACTTT
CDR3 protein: CASSRLLRDRDNSPLHF

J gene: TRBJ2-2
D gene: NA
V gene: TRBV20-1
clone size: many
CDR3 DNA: TGCAGTGCCTTGACGGGGAACACCGGGGAGCTGTTTTTT
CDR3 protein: CSALTGNTGELFF

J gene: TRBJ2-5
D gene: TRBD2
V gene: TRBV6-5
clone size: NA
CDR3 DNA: TGTGCCAGCAGTTACTCGTTAGCGGGAGTGGGGTCCCAGTACTTC
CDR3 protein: CASSYSLAGVGSQYF

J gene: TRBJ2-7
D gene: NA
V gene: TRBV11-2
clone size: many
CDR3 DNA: TGTGCCAGCAGCCACGGTTTGTCAGGGTCCTACGAGCAGTACTTC
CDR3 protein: CASSHGLSGSYEQYF

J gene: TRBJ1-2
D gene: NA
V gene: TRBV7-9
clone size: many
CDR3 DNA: TGTGCCAGCAGCTCGGCAGGCATCTATGGCTACACCTTC
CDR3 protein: CASSSAGIYGYTF

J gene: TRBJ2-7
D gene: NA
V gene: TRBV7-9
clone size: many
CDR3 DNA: TGTGCCAGCAGCTTTTACCCCGTCCGGGTCACGGGAGAGCAGTACTTC
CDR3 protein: CASSFYPVRVTGEQYF

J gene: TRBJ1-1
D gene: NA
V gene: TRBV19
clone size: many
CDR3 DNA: TGTGCCAGTAGTACGCCGGGGACTGAAGCTTTCTTT
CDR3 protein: CASSTPGTEAFF

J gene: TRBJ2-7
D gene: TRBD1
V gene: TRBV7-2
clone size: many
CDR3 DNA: TGTGCCAGCAGCTTAGACGGTGGACAGGGACGCGAGCAGTACTTC
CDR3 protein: CASSLDGGQGREQYF

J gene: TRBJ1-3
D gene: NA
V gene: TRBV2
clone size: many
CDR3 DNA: TGTGCCAGCAGTGAAGCGGGCTCTGGAAACACCATATATTTT
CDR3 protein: CASSEAGSGNTIYF

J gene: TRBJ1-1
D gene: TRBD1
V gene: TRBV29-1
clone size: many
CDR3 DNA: TGCAGCGTTGGTACAGGGGGCTCTGAAGCTTTCTTT
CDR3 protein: CSVGTGGSEAFF

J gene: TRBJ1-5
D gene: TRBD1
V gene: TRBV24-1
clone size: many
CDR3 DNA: TGTGCCACCAGTCCCCCAGGGGGGATGGGACAGCCCCAGCATTTT
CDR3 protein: CATSPPGGMGQPQHF

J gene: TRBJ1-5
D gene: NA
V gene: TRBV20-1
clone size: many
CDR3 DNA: TGCAGTGCTAGACCCCTGGAAGGAGGCAATCAGCCCCAGCATTTT
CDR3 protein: CSARPLEGGNQPQHF

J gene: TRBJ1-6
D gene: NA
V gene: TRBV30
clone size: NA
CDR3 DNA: TGTGCCTGGAGTGTCTCGCAGGGAGGATCACCCCTCCACTTT
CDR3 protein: CAWSVSQGGSPLHF

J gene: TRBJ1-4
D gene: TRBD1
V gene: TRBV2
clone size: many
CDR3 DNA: TGTGCCAGCAGTCCGGACAGGGGAGATGAAAAACTGTTTTTT
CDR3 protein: CASSPDRGDEKLFF

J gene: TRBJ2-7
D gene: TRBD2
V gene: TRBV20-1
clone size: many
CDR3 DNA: TGCAGTGCCCAAGGGACTAGAATCGACGAGCAGTACTTC
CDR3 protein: CSAQGTRIDEQYF

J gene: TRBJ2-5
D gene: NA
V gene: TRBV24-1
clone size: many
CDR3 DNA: TGTGCCACCAGTGACCGACGGAACCAAGAGACCCAGTACTTC
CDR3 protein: CATSDRRNQETQYF

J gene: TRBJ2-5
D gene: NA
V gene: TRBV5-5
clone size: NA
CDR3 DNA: TGTGCCAGCAGCTTCTCCCCTACGAGAACCCAAGATACCCAGTACTTC
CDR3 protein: CASSFSPTRTQDTQYF

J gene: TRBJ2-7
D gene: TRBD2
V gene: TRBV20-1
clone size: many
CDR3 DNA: TGCAGTGCTCCCCGGGAGGGTACCTACGAGCAGTACTTC
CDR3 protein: CSAPREGTYEQYF

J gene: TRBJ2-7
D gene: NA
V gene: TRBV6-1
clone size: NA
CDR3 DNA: TGTGCCAGCAGTGAAGTTGGACAGTACTACGAGCAGTACTTC
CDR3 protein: CASSEVGQYYEQYF

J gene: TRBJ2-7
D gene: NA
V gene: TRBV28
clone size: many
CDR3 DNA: TGTGCCAGCAGCCCGACAGGTGGGAGAGGATACGAGCAGTACTTC
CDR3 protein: CASSPTGGRGYEQYF

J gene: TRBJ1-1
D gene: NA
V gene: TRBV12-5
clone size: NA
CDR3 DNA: TGTGCTAGTGGCAACAGGAGGGACACTGAAGCTTTCTTT
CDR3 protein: CASGNRRDTEAFF

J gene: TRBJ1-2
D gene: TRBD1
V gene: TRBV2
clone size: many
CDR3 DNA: TGTGCCAGCACCGCCCTGGACAGGGCGGCTAGCTATGGCTACACCTTC
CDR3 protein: CASTALDRAASYGYTF

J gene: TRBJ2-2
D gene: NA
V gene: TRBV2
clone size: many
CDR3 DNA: TGTGCCAGCACCCCCGGGGAACCCGGGGAGCTGTTTTTT
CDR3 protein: CASTPGEPGELFF

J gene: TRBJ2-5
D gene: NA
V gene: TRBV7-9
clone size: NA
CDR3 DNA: TGTGCCAGCAGCAAGGACATTTCGGGGACCCAGTACTTC
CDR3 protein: CASSKDISGTQYF

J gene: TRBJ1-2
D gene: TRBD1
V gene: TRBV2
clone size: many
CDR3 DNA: TGTGCCAGCCGGGAGGAGACAGGGGCCCACTATGGCTACACCTTC
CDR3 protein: CASREETGAHYGYTF

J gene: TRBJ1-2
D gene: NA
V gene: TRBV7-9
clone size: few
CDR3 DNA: TGTGCCAGCAGCTTAACGGGGGCAGAAGGCTACACCTTC
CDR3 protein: CASSLTGAEGYTF

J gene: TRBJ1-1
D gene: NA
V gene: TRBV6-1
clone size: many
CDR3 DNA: TGTGCCAGCAGTGCTCCAGAGACAAACACTGAAGCTTTCTTT
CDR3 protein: CASSAPETNTEAFF

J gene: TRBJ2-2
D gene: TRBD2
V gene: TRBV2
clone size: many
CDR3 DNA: TGTGCCAGCAGGGCGGGGGAAGAGGCCGGGGAGCTGTTTTTT
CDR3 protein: CASRAGEEAGELFF

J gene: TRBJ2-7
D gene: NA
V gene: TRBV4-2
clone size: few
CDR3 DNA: TGTGCCAGCAGCCAAGAAAATGAGGTTGGGTCTGCGCAGTACTTC
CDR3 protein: CASSQENEVGSAQYF

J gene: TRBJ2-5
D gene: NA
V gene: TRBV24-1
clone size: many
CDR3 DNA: TGTGCCACCAGTGATTTGCATGCGGGGTACCAAGAGACCCAGTACTTC
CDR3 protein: CATSDLHAGYQETQYF

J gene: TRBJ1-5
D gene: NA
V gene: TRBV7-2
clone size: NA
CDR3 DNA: TGTGCCAGCAGCCCCTTCAATCAGCCCCAGCATTTT
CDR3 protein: CASSPFNQPQHF

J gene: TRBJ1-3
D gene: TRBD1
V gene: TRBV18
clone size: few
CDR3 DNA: TGTGCCAGCTCTTCCGGGACAGGTGTGGGAAACACCATATATTTT
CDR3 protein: CASSSGTGVGNTIYF

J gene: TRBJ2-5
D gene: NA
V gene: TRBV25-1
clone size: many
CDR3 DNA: TGTGCCAGCAGTGCCCAGACAGGGTCTCTAGCGGAGACCCAGTACTTC
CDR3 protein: CASSAQTGSLAETQYF